This TCR beta chain was sequenced during a study of T-cell memory formation after mild COVID-19. Study summary: Clustering of TCRs was largely donor specific.

This clonotype was counted at least ten times. As yet, its antigen is unknown. This CDR3 has 14 residues. Germline V gives CDR1 SGHDT, CDR2 YYEEEE. V was trimmed by 1 base and J by 0 bases, leaving 6 bases between them. A single record per CDR3 protein comes from TCRdb applying MiXCR to the 5' RACE reads. The sample holds a few hundred thousand distinct CDR3 sequences, roughly a tenth seen once. Study findings and constraints: Memory sampled before infection contained some responding clones, suggesting cross-reactive memory joined. Second-wave clones reaching peak frequency on day 37 lacked confirmed SARS-CoV-2 specificity.

This TCR was sampled from a man aged 18 to 29 who had mild COVID-19 (a few samples of this study predate the infection). Cell type and time point are not known. The sequenced sample was PBMCs or a T cell subset sorted from them (not recorded which). The chain joins TRBV5-6 to TRBJ2-3; D is uncertain. The CDR3 here is CASSLRISTDTQYF. CDR3 nucleotide sequence: TGTGCCAGCAGCTTGCGGATTAGCACAGATACGCAGTATTTT.